One sample yielded the 24 T cell receptor beta chains listed below, sequenced in a study of cytomegalovirus exposure and HLA in healthy donors. 60 Vbeta and 13 Jbeta primers were used in PCR. Clones were sequenced by immunoSEQ multiplex PCR, and TCRdb holds only the in-frame ones, with some missing. This table holds approximately 110,000 clones, over 70% found once. Sequenced input: PBMCs. The receptors shown here come from a man between 25 and 39 years old in good health and CMV-seronegative.

This clone appeared a few times. V and J are TRBV2 and TRBJ2-5; 13 nucleotides match TRBD2. The CDR3 totals 14 residues. Germline CDR1 and CDR2: SNHLY and FYNNEI. Germline trimming cut 9 bases from V and 3 bases from J; bases unmatched to any gene: 4. CDR3 loop: CASRLAGGKETQYF. As DNA, the CDR3 is TGTGCCAGTAGACTAGCGGGGGGCAAAGAGACCCAGTACTTC.

V gene TRBV7-2 combines with J gene TRBJ1-4; 7 nucleotides agree with TRBD1. Trimming took 6 bases from V and 4 from J; bases not matched to a gene: 8. This CDR3 is 15 amino acids long. Germline CDR1 is SGHTA and CDR2 is FQGNSA. The CDR3 loop is CASRPPGQNNEKLFF. The CDR3 nucleotides read TGTGCCAGCAGACCACCGGGACAGAATAATGAAAAACTGTTTTTT. The full variable domain, its missing parts supplied by reference TRBV7-2 and TRBJ1-4, is GAGVSQSPSNKVTEKGKDVELRCDPISGHTALYWYRQSLGQGLEFLIYFQGNSAPDKSGLPSDRFSAERTGGSVSTLTIQRTQQEDSAVYLCASRPPGQNNEKLFFGSGTQLSVL.

The chain joins TRBV29-1 to TRBJ1-2; tentative D call: TRBD1 (5 bases). Germline V gives CDR1 SQVTM, CDR2 ANQGSEA. CDR3 length equals 13 residues. Between the trimmed V and J ends, which lost 2 bases and 4 bases, there was a span of 11 bases. For the CDR3, the DNA is TGCAGCGTTGAACAGGGCGTGGGCTATGGCTACACCTTC. It translates to CSVEQGVGYGYTF.

V usage is TRBV6-4 and J usage is TRBJ1-5; D possibly corresponds to TRBD1 (5 bases). Germline V gene lookup returns CDR1 MRHNA and CDR2 SNTAGT. Trimming cost V 6 bases and J 3 bases, with 9 bases left between them. The CDR3 has 13 residues. This CDR3 is CASSLDTNQPQHF. Written as DNA, the CDR3 is TGTGCCAGCAGCCTGGACACCAATCAGCCCCAGCATTTT.

The chain combines TRBV10-2 with TRBJ2-2; 9 positions match TRBD2. Germline values: CDR1 WSHSY, CDR2 SAAADI. Losses at the gene ends were 6 bases for V and 7 bases for J; bases not matched to a gene: 6. The CDR3 spans 14 residues. The CDR3 coding sequence is TGCGCCAGCAGGGGGACTAGCAAGGTCGGGGAGCTGTTTTTT. It yields the protein CASRGTSKVGELFF.

Points on this clone: At one end the junction does not follow the germline gene, possibly because of a read error. Other DNA sequences in the sample encode the same CDR3. CDR3 sequence: CASSLEGDRERPPGSYEQYF. The CDR3 coding sequence is TGTGCCAGTAGCTTAGAGGGGGACAGGGAGCGGCCTCCAGGTTCCTACGAGCAGTACTTC. The chain has TRBV11-3 and TRBJ2-7, with TRBD1 matching 9 bases. Germline V CDR1 and CDR2: SGHNT, YENEEA. The length of the CDR3 is 20 residues.

V and J are TRBV5-1 and TRBJ2-3; 8 nucleotides align to TRBD2. With 0 bases clipped from V and 1 base from J, the junction kept 4 bases outside the gene matches. CDR3 length: 16 residues. Germline assignment: CDR1 SGHRS and CDR2 YFSETQ. CDR3 in amino acids: CASSLEFSGGTDTQYF. CDR3 sequence (DNA): TGCGCCAGCAGCTTGGAATTTAGCGGGGGCACAGATACGCAGTATTTT.

V usage is TRBV4-2 and J usage is TRBJ2-1; TRBD2 matches 11 bases. V was pared by 4 bases and J by 2 bases, with 7 bases of the junction left unmatched. Per germline, CDR1 LGHNA and CDR2 YNFKEQ. The CDR3 extends over 17 amino acids. Here the CDR3 DNA reads TGTGCCAGCAGCCCCTATGGACTAGCGGGTACCTACAATGAGCAGTTCTTC. Encoded protein: CASSPYGLAGTYNEQFF.

The V gene is TRBV6-5, the J gene TRBJ2-3; TRBD1 might be the D (5 bases). The CDR3 length is 13 residues. The germline V gene has CDR1 MNHEY and CDR2 SVGAGI. V was pared by 0 bases and J by 5 bases, with 6 bases between. The CDR3 nucleotides are TGTGCCAGCAGTTACTCGCAGGGAGATACGCAGTATTTT. It yields the protein CASSYSQGDTQYF.

The CDR3 coding sequence is TGTGCCAGCAGCTTAGATTCAGGGTTTGAGCAGTACTTC. This encodes CASSLDSGFEQYF. The chain employs TRBV7-9 and TRBJ2-7; D perhaps matches TRBD1 (5 bases). The CDR3 consists of 13 residues. CDR1 is SEHNR, CDR2 FQNEAQ, per germline (reference sequence). The V gene lost 1 base and the J gene lost 7 bases, with 11 bases spanning the gap.

This chain joins TRBV27 and TRBJ1-2, with a weak D call TRBD1 (6 bases). Trimming took off 5 bases at V and 4 bases at J, with 14 bases between the two ends. The CDR3 extends over 14 amino acids. Germline assignment: CDR1 MNHEY and CDR2 SMNVEV (reference sequence). In nucleotides, the CDR3 is TGTGCCAGCAGTCCGAGCCGGACAGTCTATGGCTACACCTTC. The encoded protein is CASSPSRTVYGYTF.

To note about this clone: One end of the junction fails to match germline, which may point to a read error. The rearrangement links TRBV6-5 to TRBJ2-2, with D possibly TRBD2 on 7 matching bases. The CDR3 spans 15 residues. Per the germline V gene, CDR1 is MNHEY and CDR2 is SVGAGI. The CDR3 reads CATSKDRPGGRELFF. CDR3 coding DNA: TGTGCCACCAGTAAGGACAGACCCGGGGGGAGGGAGCTGTTTTTT.

The rearrangement links TRBV19 to TRBJ1-2; TRBD1 matches 9 bases. The CDR3 runs 15 residues. V was clipped by 7 bases and J by 4 bases; unmatched bases: 10. CDR1 and CDR2 (germline): LNHDA, SQIVND (reference sequence). CDR3 sequence (DNA): TGTGCCAGTACTCAAAGGGGACAGGGAAGCTATGGCTACACCTTC. This sequence encodes CASTQRGQGSYGYTF. Complete variable domain (other parts from reference TRBV19 and TRBJ1-2): DGGITQSPKYLFRKEGQNVTLSCEQNLNHDAMYWYRQDPGQGLRLIYYSQIVNDFQKGDIAEGYSVSREKKESFPLTVTSAQKNPTAFYLCASTQRGQGSYGYTFGSGTRLTVV.

The chain has TRBV2 and TRBJ2-5; 7 positions match TRBD1. This CDR3 is built from 15 residues. Germline assignment: CDR1 SNHLY and CDR2 FYNNEI. Trimming removed 6 bases from V and 1 base from J; junction bases left unmatched: 8. CDR3 amino acids: CASRSIGTAQETQYF. In DNA, the CDR3 is TGTGCCAGCAGATCCATAGGGACAGCCCAAGAGACCCAGTACTTC.

The chain carries TRBV5-4 and TRBJ2-1, with TRBD2 identical over 7 bases. Germline V CDR1 and CDR2: SGHNT, YYREEE (reference sequence). V lost 4 bases, J lost 10 bases, and 11 bases stayed unmatched. The length of the CDR3 is 14 residues. The CDR3 region is CASSKTGGPAEQFF. The CDR3 coding sequence is TGTGCCAGCAGCAAAACGGGGGGACCGGCCGAGCAGTTCTTC. The whole variable domain, filled in from reference TRBV5-4 and TRBJ2-1, reads ETGVTQSPTHLIKTRGQQVTLRCSSQSGHNTVSWYQQALGQGPQFIFQYYREEENGRGNFPPRFSGLQFPNYSSELNVNALELDDSALYLCASSKTGGPAEQFFGPGTRLTVL.

This clone came up once. The chain recombines TRBV7-9 with TRBJ2-5; 12 bases align to TRBD2. The CDR3 is 16 amino acids. Trimming cost V 1 base and J 4 bases; bases outside gene matches: 4. CDR1 is SEHNR, CDR2 FQNEAQ, per germline (reference sequence). The CDR3 coding sequence is TGTGCCAGCAGCTTAGGTTCTAGCGGGGGGGCAGAGACCCAGTACTTC. It encodes CASSLGSSGGAETQYF.

The sample holds a few counts of this clone. The J gene is TRBJ2-6, the V gene TRBV4-1; D remains ambiguous. The ends were cut back, 3 bases at V and 5 bases at J, with 5 bases in the middle. Germline assignment: CDR1 MGHRA and CDR2 YSYEKL. This CDR3 is built from 13 residues. The CDR3: CASSQEWANVLTF. The CDR3 nucleotides are TGCGCCAGCAGCCAGGAGTGGGCCAACGTCCTGACTTTC.

The chain recombines TRBV18 with TRBJ2-3, with TRBD2 identical over 12 bases. This CDR3 is built from 13 residues. After removal of 6 bases from V and 6 bases from J, the junction contained 1 base not matched to a gene. The germline V gene encodes CDR1 KGHSH and CDR2 LQKENI. The CDR3 loop reads CASSGTSGDTQYF. The CDR3 bases are TGTGCCAGCTCCGGGACTAGCGGGGATACGCAGTATTTT.

In DNA, the CDR3 is TGTGCCAGCAGTGAACTTTTCGGGTCCCATGGCTACACCTTC. Translating gives CASSELFGSHGYTF. The V call is TRBV2, the J call TRBJ1-2; no clear D. V lost 2 bases and J lost 6, with 13 bases in between. The germline V gene encodes CDR1 SNHLY and CDR2 FYNNEI. The CDR3 loop spans 14 amino acids.

V gene TRBV5-1 combines with J gene TRBJ2-3; D unclear. V lost 4 bases to trimming and J lost 2 bases, with 14 bases between them. The CDR3 runs 15 residues. Looked up from germline, CDR1 is SGHRS and CDR2 is YFSETQ. The CDR3 DNA sequence: TGCGCCAGCAGCCCCCTCCGGGTATACACAGATACGCAGTATTTT. It encodes CASSPLRVYTDTQYF.

The V and J genes are TRBV28 and TRBJ1-5; possibly TRBD1 for D (5 bases). V was trimmed by 7 bases and J by 3 bases, leaving 7 bases between them. This CDR3 is built from 12 residues. The germline V gene has CDR1 MDHEN and CDR2 SYDVKM. The CDR3 DNA is TGTGCCAGCAATGGGGCCAATCAGCCCCAGCATTTT. Amino acids: CASNGANQPQHF.

This chain connects TRBV29-1 to TRBJ2-7; the D gene is possibly TRBD1 (6 bases). V was pared by 5 bases and J by 2 bases, with 13 bases between. Per the germline V gene, CDR1 is SQVTM and CDR2 is ANQGSEA. The CDR3 extends over 13 amino acids. Written as DNA, the CDR3 is TGCAGCGTTTGGGTTCAGGGGCCCTACGAGCAGTACTTC. It specifies CSVWVQGPYEQYF.

V gene TRBV11-3 combines with J gene TRBJ2-1; 8 bases fit TRBD2. The CDR3 runs 15 residues. The junction had 8 bases not matched to a gene; V was cut back by 5 bases and J by 5 bases. CDR1 is SGHNT and CDR2 is YENEEA in the germline V gene. The CDR3 protein is CASSPGTSGHNEQFF. CDR3 nucleotides: TGTGCCAGCAGCCCGGGCACTAGCGGACACAATGAGCAGTTCTTC. Drawing the rest from reference TRBV11-3 and TRBJ2-1, the complete variable domain is EAGVVQSPRYKIIEKKQPVAFWCNPISGHNTLYWYLQNLGQGPELLIRYENEEAVDDSQLPKDRFSAERLKGVDSTLKIQPAELGDSAVYLCASSPGTSGHNEQFFGPGTRLTVL.

J is TRBJ2-7 and V is TRBV7-9, with D perhaps matching TRBD2 (6 bases). The germline V gene encodes CDR1 SEHNR and CDR2 FQNEAQ (reference sequence). This CDR3 is built from 12 residues. The V and J ends lost 5 bases and 7 bases respectively, with 12 bases between them. The CDR3 nucleotides are TGTGCCAGCAGCCGGGGGACGTGGGAGCAGTACTTC. It yields the protein CASSRGTWEQYF.